The clone carrying this TCR beta chain was seen more than once but under ten times. Its antigen is currently unknown. This specimen comes from a study of identical twins. Study results and limitations: Twin sharing of out-of-frame TCR alpha was underestimated by models in monozygotic pairs.

Trimming removed 0 bases from V and 0 bases from J, with 12 bases in between. The CDR3 consists of 18 residues. Germline V gene lookup returns CDR1 SGHAT and CDR2 FQDESV (reference sequence). TCRdb re-derived calls from the 5' RACE reads in MiXCR, one entry per CDR3 protein. The sample lists 600,000 to 800,000 distinct CDR3 sequences, roughly 20% occurring once. In addition, the sample was reused for a study of T cells expressing NK-cell markers.

The sequence derives from a woman between 18 and 30 years old in good health. The sample taken for sequencing was PBMCs. V gene TRBV11-1 combines with J gene TRBJ1-6, with D possibly matching TRBD1 (5 bases). As DNA, the CDR3 is TGTGCCAGCAGCTTAGCGAGAGGGGAGAGCTCCTATAATTCACCCCTCCACTTT. This codes for CASSLARGESSYNSPLHF.